The clone carrying this T cell receptor beta chain was seen a single time. This record belongs to a study of blood T cell repertoires in COVID-19. The CDR3 runs to 14 residues. The V gene end was trimmed by 6 bases and the J gene end by 3 bases; junction bases not matched to a gene: 7. Germline CDR1 and CDR2: MNHEY and SVGEGT. The repertoire was sequenced with immunoSEQ multiplex PCR; TCRdb's copy has only in-frame clones and lacks some. The sample lists 150,000 to 200,000 clones, 76% occurring once. Sequencing used PBMCs or T cells enriched from blood (not recorded which). The V and J genes are TRBV6-2 or TRBV6-3 and TRBJ2-7, with TRBD1 matching 8 bases. The clonotype comes from a woman in her forties or fifties with acute COVID-19. CDR3 region: CASSPRGQGYEQYV. DNA for the CDR3: TGTGCCAGCAGCCCCCGCGGACAGGGCTACGAGCAGTACGTC.